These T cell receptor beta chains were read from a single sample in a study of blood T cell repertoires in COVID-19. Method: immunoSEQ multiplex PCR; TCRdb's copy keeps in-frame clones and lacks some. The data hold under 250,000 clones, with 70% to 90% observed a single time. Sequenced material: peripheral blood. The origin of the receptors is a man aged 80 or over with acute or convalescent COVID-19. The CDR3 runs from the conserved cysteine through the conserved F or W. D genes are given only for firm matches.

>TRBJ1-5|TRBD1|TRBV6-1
CASSENRGRGQPQHF
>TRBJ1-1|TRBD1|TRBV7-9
CASSSTRTGENTEAFF
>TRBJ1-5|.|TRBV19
CASRRTPSNQPQHF
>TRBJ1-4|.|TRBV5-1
CASSLSTADEKLFF
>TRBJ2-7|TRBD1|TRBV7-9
CASSELTTGSYEQYF
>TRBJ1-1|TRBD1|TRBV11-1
CASSLEQGDTEAFF
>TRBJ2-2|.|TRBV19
CASSNPGLPNTGELFF
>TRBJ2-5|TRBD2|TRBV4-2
CASSQDGRAKETQYF
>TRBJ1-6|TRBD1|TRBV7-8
CASSLVGTAETPLHF
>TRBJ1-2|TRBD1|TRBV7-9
CASSPGQGASGSYTF
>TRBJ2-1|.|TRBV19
CASSIGLNNEQFF
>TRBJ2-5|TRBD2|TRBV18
CASSLLGLAGARGRQETQYF
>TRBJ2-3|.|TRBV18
CASSPGPDTQYF
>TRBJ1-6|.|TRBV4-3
CASSRTTDYNSPLHF
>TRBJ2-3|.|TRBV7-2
CASSLSVAPDTQYF
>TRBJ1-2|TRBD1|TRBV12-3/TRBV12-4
CASRTGDGYTF
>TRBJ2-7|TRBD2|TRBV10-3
CAIDAGGGSYEQYF
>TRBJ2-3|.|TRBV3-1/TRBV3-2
CASSHLRGREYF
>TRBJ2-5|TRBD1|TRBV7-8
CASSIPGQPAAQYF
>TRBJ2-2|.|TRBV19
CASSIRRAAGELFF
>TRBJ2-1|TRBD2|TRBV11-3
CASSLGLAGGFQFF
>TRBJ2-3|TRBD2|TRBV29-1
CRVAGATTDTQYF